The rows below give T cell receptor beta chains drawn from one sample of a study of technical replicates of blood from a handful of donors. Clones were sequenced by immunoSEQ multiplex PCR, and TCRdb holds only the in-frame ones, with some missing. The data contain around 49,000 clones, 90% to 96% of them seen just once; the ten biggest clones take up approximately 0.4%. The sample was T cells isolated from PBMCs. These receptors were collected from a human donor in good health. CDR3s include the opening cysteine and the closing phenylalanine or tryptophan. The D gene is left open where the match is weak. The size field is filled for only some rows; it gives once, few, many or a size class.

D: -
J: TRBJ1-1
V: TRBV30
size: -
DNA: TGTGCCTGGAGTATCCAGACAGGACGGGCTTTCTTT
CDR3: CAWSIQTGRAFF

D: -
J: TRBJ1-1
V: TRBV19
size: -
DNA: TGTGCCAGTAGTCTTATACAGAACACTGAAGCTTTCTTT
CDR3: CASSLIQNTEAFF

D: -
J: TRBJ2-2
V: TRBV18
size: -
DNA: TGTGCCAGCTCACCCGAACTGAACACCGGGGAGCTGTTTTTT
CDR3: CASSPELNTGELFF

D: TRBD2
J: TRBJ2-1
V: TRBV4-3
size: -
DNA: TGCGCCAGCAGCCAGATAGCGGGAAATGAGCAGTTCTTC
CDR3: CASSQIAGNEQFF

D: -
J: TRBJ2-1
V: TRBV11-3
size: -
DNA: TGTGCCAGCAGCTTAGATATTTGGGTGGCAGGAATGACAACAGACAATGAGCAGTTCTTC
CDR3: CASSLDIWVAGMTTDNEQFF

D: TRBD1
J: TRBJ2-5
V: TRBV5-1
size: -
DNA: TGCGCCAGCAGCTTCCTGACAGGGGTTACTAGGGGGTTAGGAGAGACCCAGTACTTC
CDR3: CASSFLTGVTRGLGETQYF

D: TRBD1
J: TRBJ1-2
V: TRBV19
size: -
DNA: TGTGCCAGTAGTATAGATCTATCAGGGGGCCAGGACTATGGCTACACCTTC
CDR3: CASSIDLSGGQDYGYTF

D: -
J: TRBJ1-5
V: TRBV9
size: -
DNA: TGTGCCAGCAGCCCTTTGGGGGACATCAATCAGCCCCAGCATTTT
CDR3: CASSPLGDINQPQHF

D: -
J: TRBJ2-2
V: TRBV7-2
size: -
DNA: TGTGCCAGCAGCTTAGAAGGTCGACTTACCGGGGAGCTGTTTTTT
CDR3: CASSLEGRLTGELFF

D: -
J: TRBJ2-2
V: TRBV11-3
size: -
DNA: TGTGCCAGCAGCTTGGGGCTCTGGGGGGACACCGGGGAGCTGTTTTTT
CDR3: CASSLGLWGDTGELFF

D: -
J: TRBJ2-3
V: TRBV7-9
size: -
DNA: TGTGCCAGCAGCTCAAGCGGTCCCGCGCAGTATTTT
CDR3: CASSSSGPAQYF

D: -
J: TRBJ1-5
V: TRBV4-3
size: -
DNA: TGCGCCGCCGGGACTGGTTTGAGCAATCAGCCCCAGCATTTT
CDR3: CAAGTGLSNQPQHF

D: TRBD1
J: TRBJ1-2
V: TRBV27
size: -
DNA: TGTGCCAGCAGTGCCCAGGGGGCTTACAACTATGGCTACACCTTC
CDR3: CASSAQGAYNYGYTF

D: TRBD1
J: TRBJ2-7
V: TRBV30
size: -
DNA: TGTGCCTGGAGTGTACAAGGGACAGGGATAAGCGAGCAGTACTTC
CDR3: CAWSVQGTGISEQYF

D: -
J: TRBJ1-5
V: TRBV27
size: -
DNA: TGTGCCAGCAGTTTCCAGGACGCGGGTCAGCCCCAGCATTTT
CDR3: CASSFQDAGQPQHF

D: -
J: TRBJ2-3
V: TRBV7-3
size: few
DNA: TGTGCCAGCAGCTTATTGGGCCGCACAGATACGCAGTATTTT
CDR3: CASSLLGRTDTQYF

D: -
J: TRBJ2-1
V: TRBV19
size: -
DNA: TGTGCCAGTAAGGAGAGCTCCTACAATGAGCAGTTCTTC
CDR3: CASKESSYNEQFF

D: TRBD1
J: TRBJ2-5
V: TRBV25-1
size: -
DNA: TGTGCCAGCAGGGACAGGGGAGCCAAAGAGACCCAGTACTTC
CDR3: CASRDRGAKETQYF

D: -
J: TRBJ2-1
V: TRBV13
size: -
DNA: TGTGCCAGCAGCTTATTTCGGTTGAATGAGCAGTTCTTC
CDR3: CASSLFRLNEQFF

D: TRBD2
J: TRBJ2-1
V: TRBV11-2
size: -
DNA: TGTGCCAGCAGCTCGAGTCTAGCGGGTCCTAACTCCTACAATGAGCAGTTCTTC
CDR3: CASSSSLAGPNSYNEQFF

D: -
J: TRBJ1-1
V: TRBV7-9
size: -
DNA: TGTGCCAGCAGCCCACGACTAGCTGAAGCTTTCTTT
CDR3: CASSPRLAEAFF

D: -
J: TRBJ1-1
V: TRBV19
size: -
DNA: TGTGCCAGTAGTATTAGGCTGGAGGTATCTGAAGCTTTCTTT
CDR3: CASSIRLEVSEAFF

D: TRBD1
J: TRBJ2-7
V: TRBV7-9
size: once
DNA: TGTGCCAGCAGCTTGGCAGACAGGGGGGCCTACGAGCAGTACTTC
CDR3: CASSLADRGAYEQYF

D: TRBD1
J: TRBJ2-7
V: TRBV11-2
size: -
DNA: TGTGCCAGCAGCGGGGGACAGTCCCTATCAACCTACGAGCAGTACTTC
CDR3: CASSGGQSLSTYEQYF

D: -
J: TRBJ1-5
V: TRBV2
size: -
DNA: TGTGCCAGCAGCTCCAGACCAGGGGTCCCCACCAATCAGCCCCAGCATTTT
CDR3: CASSSRPGVPTNQPQHF

D: -
J: TRBJ1-2
V: TRBV14
size: -
DNA: TGTGCCAGCAGCCAAGACAGAAACTATGGCTACACCTTC
CDR3: CASSQDRNYGYTF

D: -
J: TRBJ2-1
V: TRBV6-5
size: -
DNA: TGTGCCAGCACCGCTCGAGGCAATGAGCAGTTCTTC
CDR3: CASTARGNEQFF

D: -
J: TRBJ2-7
V: TRBV28
size: -
DNA: TGTGCCAGCAGTTTACGGTACGAGCAGTACTTC
CDR3: CASSLRYEQYF